The clone carrying this T cell receptor (beta chain) was picked up a small number of times. The antigen remains undetermined. These data are taken from a study of T cell responses to AZD1222 COVID-19 vaccine. Background on the study: Analysis merged second doses at about 4 or about 12 weeks.

Repertoires were generated with immunoSEQ multiplex PCR, while TCRdb's copy carries only in-frame clones and drops some. The sample holds roughly 120,000 clones, roughly nine tenths seen once. Points from the study as a whole: Donors in the cohort were predominantly white British and more often female, and clonal diversity was possibly underestimated. Seropositive status at baseline applied to only a handful of AZD1222 recipients.

The sequencing used peripheral blood, collected on day 0 of AZD1222 vaccination. The origin of this receptor is an adult in good health.

The CDR3 region is CASSFGTGGFAGNTIYF. CDR3 nucleotides: TGTGCCAGCAGCTTCGGTACAGGGGGCTTTGCTGGAAACACCATATATTTT. The V gene is TRBV11-2, the J gene TRBJ1-3, with TRBD1 matching over 9 bases. The CDR3 loop spans 17 amino acids. Germline CDR1 reads SGHAT; CDR2 reads FQNNGV. J gave up 2 bases and V 3 bases, and 8 bases lay outside the gene matches. Filled out from reference TRBV11-2 and TRBJ1-3, the complete variable domain reads EAGVAQSPRYKIIEKRQSVAFWCNPISGHATLYWYQQILGQGPKLLIQFQNNGVVDDSQLPKDRFSAERLKGVDSTLKIQPAKLEDSAVYLCASSFGTGGFAGNTIYFGEGSWLTVV.